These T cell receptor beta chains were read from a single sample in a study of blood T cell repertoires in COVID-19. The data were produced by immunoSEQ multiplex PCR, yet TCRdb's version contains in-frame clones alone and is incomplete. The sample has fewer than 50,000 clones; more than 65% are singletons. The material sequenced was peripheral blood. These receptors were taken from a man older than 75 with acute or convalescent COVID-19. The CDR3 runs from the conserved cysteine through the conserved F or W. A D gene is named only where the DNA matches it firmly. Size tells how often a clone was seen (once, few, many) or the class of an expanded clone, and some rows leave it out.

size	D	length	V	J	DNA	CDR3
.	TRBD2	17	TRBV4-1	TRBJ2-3	TGCGCCAGCAGCCAAGACGGTAGCGGGGGACCCTGGGATACGCAGTATTTT	CASSQDGSGGPWDTQYF
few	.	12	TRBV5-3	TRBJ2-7	TGTGCCAGAAGCTTGGATACACAGGGGAGGTCCTTC	CARSLDTQGRSF
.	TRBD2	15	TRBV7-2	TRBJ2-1	TGTGCCAGCAGCTTAGGGACTAGCCGATACAATGAGCAGTTCTTC	CASSLGTSRYNEQFF
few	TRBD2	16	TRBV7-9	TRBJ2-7	TGTGCCAGCAGCGGACTAGCGGGGGGCAGTTCCTACGAGCAGTACTTC	CASSGLAGGSSYEQYF
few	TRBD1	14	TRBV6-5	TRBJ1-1	TGTGCCAGCAGTTATTCGAGAGGGACAGGGGGCGCTTTCTTT	CASSYSRGTGGAFF
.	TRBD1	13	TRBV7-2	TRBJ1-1	TGTGCCAGCAGCTCGGACAGGAGACTTGAAGCTTTCTTT	CASSSDRRLEAFF
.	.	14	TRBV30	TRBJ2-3	TGTGCCTGGAGTAATGGGGGGGCGGCAGATACGCAGTATTTT	CAWSNGGAADTQYF
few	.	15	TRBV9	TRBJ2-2	TGTGCCAGCAGCGTAGGGCAGGGTAGCACCGGGGAGCTGTTTTTT	CASSVGQGSTGELFF
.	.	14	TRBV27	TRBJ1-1	TGTGCCAGCAGTTTATCGCAGGGACTCACTGAAGCTTTCTTT	CASSLSQGLTEAFF
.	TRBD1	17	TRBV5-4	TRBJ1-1	TGTGCCAGCAGCCCCTTCAGAGGGGCAGGGGGGAACACTGAAGCTTTCTTT	CASSPFRGAGGNTEAFF
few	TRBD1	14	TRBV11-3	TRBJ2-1	TGTGCCAGCAGCCCTCGACAGGGGTGGAATGAGCAGTTCTTC	CASSPRQGWNEQFF
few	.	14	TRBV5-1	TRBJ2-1	TGCGCCAGCAATATCGATAGCTCCTACAATGAGCAGTTCTTC	CASNIDSSYNEQFF
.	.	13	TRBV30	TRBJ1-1	TGTGCCTGGAGTGCTTCAGTGAACACTGAAGCTTTCTTT	CAWSASVNTEAFF
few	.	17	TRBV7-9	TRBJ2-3	TGTGCCAGCAGCTTAGGTAGCCGACTAGACGGCACAGATACGCAGTATTTT	CASSLGSRLDGTDTQYF
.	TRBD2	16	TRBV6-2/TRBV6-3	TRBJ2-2	TGTGCCAGCAGTTACGTCGTAGCGGGAGGGTCCGGGGAGCTGTTTTTT	CASSYVVAGGSGELFF
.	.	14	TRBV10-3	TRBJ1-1	TGTGCCATCAGTGCCCCGCCGGGAATCGCTGAAGCTTTCTTT	CAISAPPGIAEAFF
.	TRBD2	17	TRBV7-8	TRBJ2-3	TGTGCCAGCAGCTTAAGGACTAGCGGGGGCCAAAGGGATACGCAGTATTTT	CASSLRTSGGQRDTQYF
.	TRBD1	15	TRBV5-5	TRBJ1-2	TGTGCCAGCAGCCTAACGGACAGGGGAGGCTATGGCTACACCTTC	CASSLTDRGGYGYTF
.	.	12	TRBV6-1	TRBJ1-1	TGTGCCAGCAGTGAAACGGGCACTGAAGCTTTCTTT	CASSETGTEAFF
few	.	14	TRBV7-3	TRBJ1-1	TGTGCCAGCAGCTCCCCATTTAGGGGTTCTGAAGCTTTCTTT	CASSSPFRGSEAFF
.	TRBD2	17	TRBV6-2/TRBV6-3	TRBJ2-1	TGTGCCAGCAGTTACTACAAACAACTAGCGGGAGTAGGAGAGCAGTTCTTC	CASSYYKQLAGVGEQFF
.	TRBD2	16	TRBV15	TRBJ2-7	TGTGCCACCAGCAGAGATATGGCGGGAGGGCCAGGAGAGCAGTACTTC	CATSRDMAGGPGEQYF
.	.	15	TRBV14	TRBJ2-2	TGTGCCAGCAGCCAAAACTTGGCGGGCACCGGGGAGCTGTTTTTT	CASSQNLAGTGELFF
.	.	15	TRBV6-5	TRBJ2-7	TGTGCCAGCAGTTACTCCGATGGGGGCACCTACGAGCAGTACTTC	CASSYSDGGTYEQYF
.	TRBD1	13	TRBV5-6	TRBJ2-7	TGTGCCAGCAGCGTTCTAGACAGGGACGAGCAGTACTTC	CASSVLDRDEQYF
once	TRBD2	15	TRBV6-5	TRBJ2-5	TGTGCCAGCAGCTCCCGGAAAACTAGCGGCGAGACCCAGTACTTC	CASSSRKTSGETQYF
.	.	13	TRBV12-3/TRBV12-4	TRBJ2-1	TGTGCCAGCAGTTACGGACAGTACAATGAGCAGTTCTTC	CASSYGQYNEQFF
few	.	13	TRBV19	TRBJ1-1	TGTGCCACCCGTTACCGGGGGGAAAGTGAAGCTTTCTTT	CATRYRGESEAFF
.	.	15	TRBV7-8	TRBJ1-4	TGTGCCAGCAGCTACGGGACTGAGGCAAATGAAAAACTGTTTTTT	CASSYGTEANEKLFF
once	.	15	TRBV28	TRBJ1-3	TGTGCCAGCATAGGACAGCCAGACTCTGGAAACACCATATATTTT	CASIGQPDSGNTIYF
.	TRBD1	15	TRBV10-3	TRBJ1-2	TGTGCCATCACCCCACAGGGGGCGGGTCCCCATGGCTACACCTTC	CAITPQGAGPHGYTF
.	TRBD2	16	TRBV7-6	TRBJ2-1	TGTGCCAGCAGCTTAGATAGGGCTAGCGGGGGCGGTGAGCAGTTCTTC	CASSLDRASGGGEQFF
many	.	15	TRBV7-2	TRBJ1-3	TGTGCCAGCAGCTTAGCGGGCGGGGTAGGAAACACCATATATTTT	CASSLAGGVGNTIYF
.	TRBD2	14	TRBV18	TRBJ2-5	TGTGCCAGCTCACCAATTCTAGCGGAAGAGACCCAGTACTTC	CASSPILAEETQYF
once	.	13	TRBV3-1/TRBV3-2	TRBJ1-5	TGTGCCAGCAGCCAGAGGGGCAATCAGCCCCAGCATTTT	CASSQRGNQPQHF
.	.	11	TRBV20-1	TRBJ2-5	TGCAGTGTCCCTAGGAGAGAGACCCAGTACTTC	CSVPRRETQYF
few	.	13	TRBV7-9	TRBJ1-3	TGTGCCAGCAGCTTCGGTAGCGGAAACACCATATATTTT	CASSFGSGNTIYF
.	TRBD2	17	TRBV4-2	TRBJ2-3	TGTGCCAGCAGCCAAGATGGACTAGCGGGAGTGGGAGATACGCAGTATTTT	CASSQDGLAGVGDTQYF
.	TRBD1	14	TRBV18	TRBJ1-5	TGTGCCAGCTCACCGCAGGGGGGCAATCAGCCCCAGCATTTT	CASSPQGGNQPQHF
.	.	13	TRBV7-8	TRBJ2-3	TGTGCCAGCAGCTCGGGAGTCTCAGATACGCAGTATTTT	CASSSGVSDTQYF
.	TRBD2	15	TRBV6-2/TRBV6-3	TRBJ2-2	TGTGCCAGCAGCCGACTAGCGGGAGGAGGCGGGGAGCTGTTTTTT	CASSRLAGGGGELFF
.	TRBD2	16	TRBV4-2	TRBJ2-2	TGTGCCAGCAGCCAAGGCGGGGGGGCGGTCACCGGGGAGCTGTTTTTT	CASSQGGGAVTGELFF
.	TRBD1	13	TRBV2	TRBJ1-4	TGTGCCAGCAGCCCAGACAGGGGGGGAAAACTGTTTTTT	CASSPDRGGKLFF
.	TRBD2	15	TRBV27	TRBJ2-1	TGTGCCAGCAGTTCACCAGCGGGGGTAAAGGATGAGCAGTTCTTC	CASSSPAGVKDEQFF